This TCR beta chain was retrieved from a study of T-cell reconstitution after alpha-beta-depleted transplantation in children. Construction of the TCRbeta library involved unique molecular identifiers. MiXCR, run by TCRdb on the PCR reads, gives a single entry per CDR3 protein. The sample includes a few hundred thousand distinct CDR3 sequences, around 17% seen only once; the top ten take 3.3%. V shed 1 base, J shed 7 bases, and the junction held 11 bases outside the gene matches. This CDR3 is built from 17 residues. CDR1 and CDR2 from the germline V gene are SGHVS and FNYEAQ. In its sample, this clonotype was seen a few times.

The clonotype originates from a human donor who donated a stem cell graft to a child with acute lymphoblastic leukemia. J is TRBJ2-1 and V is TRBV7-6; 9 positions agree with TRBD2. This specimen consisted of PBMCs from the stem cell graft donor, obtained from the stem cell graft. The CDR3 reads CASSLEQGLAGENEQFF. DNA of the CDR3: TGTGCCAGCAGCTTAGAGCAGGGGTTAGCGGGAGAGAATGAGCAGTTCTTC.